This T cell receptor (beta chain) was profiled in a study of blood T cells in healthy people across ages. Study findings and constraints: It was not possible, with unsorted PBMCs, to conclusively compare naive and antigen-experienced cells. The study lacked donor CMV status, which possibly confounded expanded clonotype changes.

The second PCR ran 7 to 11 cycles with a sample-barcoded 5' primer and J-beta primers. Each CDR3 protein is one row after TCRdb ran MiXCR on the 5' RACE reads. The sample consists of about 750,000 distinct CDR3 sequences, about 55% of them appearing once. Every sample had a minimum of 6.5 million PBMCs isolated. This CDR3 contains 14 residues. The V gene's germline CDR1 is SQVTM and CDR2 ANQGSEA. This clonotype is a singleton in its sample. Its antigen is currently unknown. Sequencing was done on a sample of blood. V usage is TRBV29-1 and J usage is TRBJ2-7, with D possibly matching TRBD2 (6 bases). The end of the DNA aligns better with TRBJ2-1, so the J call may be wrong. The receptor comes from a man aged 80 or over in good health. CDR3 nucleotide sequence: TGCAGCGTTGCCCGGGGCGGAGGGAACAATGAGCAGTTCTTC. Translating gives CSVARGGGNNEQFF.